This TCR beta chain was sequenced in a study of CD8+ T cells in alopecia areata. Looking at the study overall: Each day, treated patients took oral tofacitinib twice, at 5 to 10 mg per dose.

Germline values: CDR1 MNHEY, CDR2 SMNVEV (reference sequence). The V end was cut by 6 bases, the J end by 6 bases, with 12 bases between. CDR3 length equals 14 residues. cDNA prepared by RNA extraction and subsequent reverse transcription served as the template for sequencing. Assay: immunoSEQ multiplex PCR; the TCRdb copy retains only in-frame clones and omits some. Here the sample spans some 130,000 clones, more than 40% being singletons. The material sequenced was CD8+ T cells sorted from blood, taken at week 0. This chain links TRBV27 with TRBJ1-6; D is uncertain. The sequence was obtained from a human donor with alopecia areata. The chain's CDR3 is CASSLGVVNSPLHF. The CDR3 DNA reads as TGTGCCAGCAGCCTCGGGGTGGTTAATTCACCCCTCCACTTT.